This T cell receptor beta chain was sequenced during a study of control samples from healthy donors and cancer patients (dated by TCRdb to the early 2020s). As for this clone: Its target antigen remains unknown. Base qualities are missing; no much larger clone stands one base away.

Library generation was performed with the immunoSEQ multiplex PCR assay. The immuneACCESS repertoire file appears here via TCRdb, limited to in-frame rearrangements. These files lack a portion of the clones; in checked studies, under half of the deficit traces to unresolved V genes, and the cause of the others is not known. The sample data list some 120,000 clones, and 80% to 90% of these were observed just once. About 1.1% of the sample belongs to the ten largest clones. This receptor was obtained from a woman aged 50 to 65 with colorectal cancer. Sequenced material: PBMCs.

The bases read TGTGCCAGCAGCTATGGGGACATGAACTATGGCTACACCTTC. Its product reads: CASSYGDMNYGYTF. The chain uses TRBV7-6 and TRBJ1-2; a weak D assignment points to TRBD1 (6 bases agree). The CDR3 runs 14 residues from the cysteine to the phenylalanine. Just the 42-base CDR3 DNA is kept, in frame starting at base 1. CDR1 and CDR2 were assigned from the germline V gene as SGHVS and FNYEAQ. The V and J ends are trimmed by 4 bases and 2 bases, leaving 11 bases between them.